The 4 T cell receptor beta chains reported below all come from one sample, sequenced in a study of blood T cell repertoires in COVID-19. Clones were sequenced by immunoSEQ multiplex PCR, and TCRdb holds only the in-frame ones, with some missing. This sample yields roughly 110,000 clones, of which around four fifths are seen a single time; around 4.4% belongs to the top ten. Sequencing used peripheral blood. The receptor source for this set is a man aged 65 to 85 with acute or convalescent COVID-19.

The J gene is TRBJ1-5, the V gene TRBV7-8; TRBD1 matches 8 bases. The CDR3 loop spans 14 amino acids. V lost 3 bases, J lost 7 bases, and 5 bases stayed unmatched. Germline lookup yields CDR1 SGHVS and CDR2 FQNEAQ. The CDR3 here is CASSLTGAKQPQHF. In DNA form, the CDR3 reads TGTGCCAGCAGCTTGACAGGGGCTAAACAGCCCCAGCATTTT.

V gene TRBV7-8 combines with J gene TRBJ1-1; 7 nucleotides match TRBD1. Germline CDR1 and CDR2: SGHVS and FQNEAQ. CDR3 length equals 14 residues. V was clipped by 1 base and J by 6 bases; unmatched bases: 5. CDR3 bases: TGTGCCAGCAGCTTAGGACAGGGAATCGCTGAAGCTTTCTTT. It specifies CASSLGQGIAEAFF.

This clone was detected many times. The CDR3 is CASSEEPQGITEAFF. The CDR3 coding sequence is TGTGCCAGCAGTGAAGAACCCCAGGGGATCACTGAAGCTTTCTTT. This chain links TRBV6-1 with TRBJ1-1; perhaps TRBD1 as D (6 bases). CDR1 and CDR2 from the germline V gene are MNHNS and SASEGT. V lost 1 base, J lost 4 bases, and 13 bases lay in between. This CDR3 is 15 amino acids long.

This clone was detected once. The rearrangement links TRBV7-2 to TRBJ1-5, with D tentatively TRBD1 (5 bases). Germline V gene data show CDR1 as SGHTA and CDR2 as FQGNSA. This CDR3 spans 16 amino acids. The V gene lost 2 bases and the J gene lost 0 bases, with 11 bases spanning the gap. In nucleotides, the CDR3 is TGTGCCAGCAGCTTAATGGCAGGGCTTAGCAATCAGCCCCAGCATTTT. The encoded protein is CASSLMAGLSNQPQHF.